Below are 15 T cell receptor beta chains sequenced from a single sample in a study of blood T cell repertoires in COVID-19. The data were produced by immunoSEQ multiplex PCR, yet TCRdb's version contains in-frame clones alone and is incomplete. The sample lists 380,000 or so clones, around 88% occurring once. Sequencing used peripheral blood. All receptors derive from a woman aged 60 to 75 with COVID-19, enrolled during active disease.

The chain is built from TRBV29-1 and TRBJ1-4; 9 nucleotides match TRBD1. J lost 6 bases, V lost 5 bases, and 7 bases had no gene match. The CDR3 length is 14 residues. Germline loops: CDR1 SQVTM, CDR2 ANQGSEA. CDR3 protein: CSVQDRGTDEKLFF. For the CDR3, the DNA is TGCAGCGTTCAGGACAGGGGCACGGATGAAAAACTGTTTTTT.

The gene calls are TRBV7-3 and TRBJ2-1, with D possibly TRBD2 on 6 matching bases. CDR1 is SGHTA, CDR2 FQGTGA, per germline. The CDR3 runs to 13 residues. V lost 3 bases, J lost 6 bases, and 9 bases lay in between. CDR3 in DNA: TGTGCCAGCAGCTTGACTAGTACCAATGAGCAGTTCTTC. It yields the protein CASSLTSTNEQFF.

V usage is TRBV5-6 and J usage is TRBJ1-3; 8 bases are shared with TRBD1. The CDR3 extends over 14 amino acids. Germline V gives CDR1 SGHDT, CDR2 YYEEEE. After removal of 4 bases from V and 2 bases from J, the junction contained 2 bases not matched to a gene. CDR3 in DNA: TGTGCCAGCAGCCAGACAGGGGCTGGAAACACCATATATTTT. Translation: CASSQTGAGNTIYF.

The chain is built from TRBV9 and TRBJ2-3; D is possibly TRBD1 (5 bases). This CDR3 spans 16 amino acids. V lost 4 bases and J lost 0, with 15 bases in between. Germline V gene lookup returns CDR1 SGDLS and CDR2 YYNGEE. The CDR3 protein is CASSLRTLLSTDTQYF. The CDR3 nucleotides read TGTGCCAGCAGCTTGCGGACACTCCTTAGCACAGATACGCAGTATTTT.

The rearrangement links TRBV5-6 to TRBJ1-1; D remains ambiguous. The CDR3 runs to 12 residues. CDR1 and CDR2 from the germline V gene are SGHDT and YYEEEE. The germline V and J ends were trimmed by 1 base and 8 bases, with 9 bases remaining between them. The CDR3: CASSLNPGEAFF. CDR3 nucleotides: TGTGCCAGCAGCTTGAACCCGGGGGAAGCTTTCTTT.

The chain links TRBV7-2 to TRBJ1-1; D not certain. Deletions cut 1 base from V and 3 bases from J, with 9 bases between. Germline-derived CDR1 and CDR2 are SGHTA and FQGNSA. The CDR3 spans 14 residues. The CDR3 coding sequence is TGTGCCAGCAGCTTAGTTTTAAGCGACACTGAAGCTTTCTTT. It specifies CASSLVLSDTEAFF.

CDR3 region: CASSLEGSNEQFF. Here the CDR3 DNA reads TGCGCCAGCAGCTTGGAGGGGTCTAATGAGCAGTTCTTC. The chain combines TRBV5-1 with TRBJ2-1; possible D gene TRBD1, 5 bases. The germline V and J ends were trimmed by 0 bases and 7 bases, with 8 bases remaining between them. The CDR3 length is 13 residues. Germline V gives CDR1 SGHRS, CDR2 YFSETQ.

The chain employs TRBV12-3 or TRBV12-4 and TRBJ1-1; TRBD1 matches at 7 bases. V shed 5 bases, J shed 10 bases, and the junction held 10 bases outside the gene matches. The CDR3 is 13 amino acids. Here the CDR3 DNA reads TGTGCCAGCAGTCGAACTAGGGGGCGCGGAGCTTTCTTT. Its translation: CASSRTRGRGAFF.

The chain's CDR3 is CASSQRLGQMNTEAFF. The CDR3 region has the DNA TGTGCCAGCAGCCAACGTTTAGGACAGATGAACACTGAAGCTTTCTTT. The chain is built from TRBV14 and TRBJ1-1, with D perhaps matching TRBD1 (6 bases). The CDR3 has 16 residues. Germline CDR1 reads SGHDN; CDR2 reads FVKESK. Trimming removed 2 bases at V and 0 bases at J, with 13 bases between.

The chain uses TRBV10-3 and TRBJ1-2; possibly TRBD1 for D (5 bases). The V end lost 0 bases, the J end lost 1 base, and 9 bases lay between the germline ends. The CDR3 loop spans 15 amino acids. Germline-derived CDR1 and CDR2 are ENHRY and SYGVKD. CDR3 region: CAISESLRGNYGYTF. DNA for the CDR3: TGTGCCATCAGTGAGTCGCTAAGGGGTAACTATGGCTACACCTTC.

The rearrangement links TRBV9 to TRBJ2-3, with TRBD2 identical over 13 bases. CDR1 is SGDLS, CDR2 YYNGEE, per germline. This CDR3 comprises 16 residues. V lost 0 bases, J lost 9 bases, and 7 bases stayed unmatched. In DNA form, the CDR3 reads TGTGCCAGCAGCGTAGTCACTAGCGGGGGGGCGGGGACGCAGTATTTT. Its protein product is CASSVVTSGGAGTQYF. The full variable domain, its missing parts supplied by reference TRBV9 and TRBJ2-3, is DSGVTQTPKHLITATGQRVTLRCSPRSGDLSVYWYQQSLDQGLQFLIQYYNGEERAKGNILERFSAQQFPDLHSELNLSSLELGDSALYFCASSVVTSGGAGTQYFGPGTRLTVL.

The sample holds a few counts of this clone. The CDR3 coding sequence is TGTGCCATCAGTGAGCAGGGAATCCCTGGTGAAGCTTTCTTT. As protein: CAISEQGIPGEAFF. The chain recombines TRBV10-3 with TRBJ1-1, with a possible D match to TRBD1 (5 bases). This CDR3 is 14 amino acids long. V was clipped by 2 bases and J by 7 bases, with 14 bases between them. Germline values: CDR1 ENHRY, CDR2 SYGVKD.

The chain couples TRBV5-6 to TRBJ1-2, with 9 bases identical to TRBD1. The ends lost 2 bases at V and 0 bases at J; junction bases unmatched: 5. Germline V lookup: CDR1 SGHDT, CDR2 YYEEEE. The CDR3 extends over 16 amino acids. CDR3 sequence (DNA): TGTGCCAGCAGCTTCGGACAGGGGCTAGCTAACTATGGCTACACCTTC. Translation: CASSFGQGLANYGYTF.

The chain combines TRBV7-9 with TRBJ1-1; 7 nucleotides match TRBD1. Germline V gives CDR1 SEHNR, CDR2 FQNEAQ (reference sequence). The CDR3 consists of 15 residues. The V gene end was trimmed by 5 bases and the J gene end by 4 bases; junction bases not matched to a gene: 10. The CDR3 spells CASSKSRAGGTEAFF. CDR3 sequence (DNA): TGTGCCAGCAGCAAAAGCCGGGCAGGGGGCACTGAAGCTTTCTTT.

This chain links TRBV12-3 or TRBV12-4 with TRBJ2-1; D is ambiguous. This CDR3 is 13 amino acids long. V lost 3 bases to trimming and J lost 6 bases, with 9 bases between them. The CDR3 nucleotides read TGTGCCAGCAGTTTGGGCTACCCCAATGAGCAGTTCTTC. This codes for CASSLGYPNEQFF.